The T cell receptor beta chain described here comes from a study of blood T cell repertoires in COVID-19. Study summary: Sample material is recorded as cDNA or gDNA derived from T cells, B-cell-depleted T cells, or PBMCs.

In the source study's methods: By means of reference gene primer amplification, nucleated cell counts were estimated. Some clones are missing from TCRdb's copy, which holds only in-frame ones; the method was immunoSEQ multiplex PCR. V and J calls and clone size are given by that table; D and trimming were obtained from the DNA. Of about 250,000 clones listed, 85% to 90% are singletons. A few counts support this clone. Specimen: peripheral blood. The sequence was obtained from a man older than 75 with acute or convalescent COVID-19.

The CDR3 sequence is CASSYASLGGGTEAFF. The CDR3 DNA is TGTGCCAGCAGTTACGCCTCACTGGGAGGAGGCACTGAAGCTTTCTTT. V usage is TRBV6-2 or TRBV6-3 and J usage is TRBJ1-1, with no clear D. Trimming pared 2 bases from V and 4 bases from J, leaving 17 bases between. Germline V gene data show CDR1 as MNHEY and CDR2 as SVGEGT. The CDR3 contains 16 residues.